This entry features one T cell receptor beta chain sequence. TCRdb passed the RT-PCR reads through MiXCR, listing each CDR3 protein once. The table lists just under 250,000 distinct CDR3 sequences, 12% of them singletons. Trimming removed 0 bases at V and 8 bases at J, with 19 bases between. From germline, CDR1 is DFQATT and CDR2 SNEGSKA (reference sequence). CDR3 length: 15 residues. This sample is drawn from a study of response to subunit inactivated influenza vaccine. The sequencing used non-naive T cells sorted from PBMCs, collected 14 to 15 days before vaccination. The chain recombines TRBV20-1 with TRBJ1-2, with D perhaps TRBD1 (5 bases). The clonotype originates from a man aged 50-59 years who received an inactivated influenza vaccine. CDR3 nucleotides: TGCAGTGCTAGAGACCCAACTCAGGGACCTCGGGGCTACACCTTC. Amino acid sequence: CSARDPTQGPRGYTF.